The 22 T cell receptor beta chains in this list originate from one sample, sequenced in a study of CD8+CD57+ T cells in acquired aplastic anemia. Genomic DNA templated the TCR beta VDJ and CDR3 profiling. From the reads, TCRdb called clonotypes with MiXCR, one entry per CDR3 protein. The sample contains fewer than 200,000 distinct CDR3 sequences, nearly 50% of which appear only once. Selection for sequencing was limited to patients who had shown CD8+CD57+ cell expansion by flow cytometry. The sequencing sample was made of sorted CD4+, CD8+, or CD8+CD57+ T cells (not recorded which) from PBMCs. These receptors were collected from a human donor with aplastic anemia.

This chain connects TRBV15 to TRBJ1-3, with D possibly being TRBD1 (5 bases). The germline gives CDR1 LNHNV, CDR2 YYDKDF (reference sequence). The V end was cut by 0 bases, the J end by 2 bases, with 17 bases between. The CDR3 consists of 18 residues. CDR3 sequence (DNA): TGTGCCACCAGCAGAGATATTGCGGGGCGAGGGGCTGGAAACACCATATATTTT. It translates to CATSRDIAGRGAGNTIYF.

The V call is TRBV6-1, the J call TRBJ2-1; no firm D call. V gave up 6 bases and J gave up 1 base, with 10 bases separating them. This CDR3 region has 14 residues. The germline CDR1 and CDR2 sequences are MNHNS and SASEGT. CDR3 residues: CASRTADSYNEQFF. The CDR3 DNA sequence: TGTGCCAGCAGAACGGCGGATTCCTACAATGAGCAGTTCTTC.

The gene calls are TRBV10-3 and TRBJ1-5; 8 bases agree with TRBD1. There are 13 residues in the CDR3. Germline CDR1 and CDR2: ENHRY and SYGVKD. The junction had 4 bases not matched to a gene; V was cut back by 8 bases and J by 4 bases. The CDR3 region has the DNA TGTGCCATCGCGGGACAGGTGAATCAGCCCCAGCATTTT. This sequence encodes CAIAGQVNQPQHF.

This clonotype occurred a few times. This sequence joins TRBV5-1 and TRBJ2-7; 8 bases align to TRBD2. J was trimmed by 4 bases and V by 0 bases; bases with no gene match: 12. The germline V gene encodes CDR1 SGHRS and CDR2 YFSETQ. The CDR3 runs 17 residues. Here the CDR3 DNA reads TGCGCCAGCAGCTTGGAAGGTTGGCAGCGGGAGAGGTACGAGCAGTACTTC. It specifies CASSLEGWQRERYEQYF.

This clonotype was counted a single time. The chain is built from TRBV24-1 and TRBJ2-7; 10 bases align to TRBD1. CDR1 is KGHDR, CDR2 SFDVKD, per germline. After removal of 3 bases from V and 7 bases from J, the junction contained 5 bases not matched to a gene. The CDR3 loop spans 14 amino acids. The chain's CDR3 is CATSDTGTGEEQYF. The CDR3 DNA sequence: TGTGCCACCAGTGATACCGGGACAGGGGAAGAGCAGTACTTC.

The chain employs TRBV7-3 and TRBJ2-5; D possibly corresponds to TRBD2 (5 bases). Germline V CDR1 and CDR2: SGHTA, FQGTGA. The CDR3 loop spans 13 amino acids. The V end was cut by 2 bases, the J end by 5 bases, with 9 bases between. The CDR3 loop reads CASSLGRVETQYF. DNA of the CDR3: TGTGCCAGCAGCTTAGGGCGGGTGGAGACCCAGTACTTC. Variable domain in full (rest from reference TRBV7-3 and TRBJ2-5): GAGVSQTPSNKVTEKGKYVELRCDPISGHTALYWYRQSLGQGPEFLIYFQGTGAADDSGLPNDRFFAVRPEGSVSTLKIQRTERGDSAVYLCASSLGRVETQYFGPGTRLLVL.

The V call is TRBV7-6, the J call TRBJ1-1, with no clear D. V lost 4 bases and J lost 4, with 16 bases in between. The CDR3 spans 15 residues. Germline lookup yields CDR1 SGHVS and CDR2 FNYEAQ. DNA of the CDR3: TGTGCCAGCAGCTACTCCGTGGGAGGTGCCACTGAAGCTTTCTTT. It codes for CASSYSVGGATEAFF.

This clonotype appeared many times. The chain is built from TRBV7-8 and TRBJ1-3; TRBD1 might be the D (5 bases). Germline V gene data show CDR1 as SGHVS and CDR2 as FQNEAQ. The CDR3 is 16 residues long. V was cut by 2 bases and J by 3 bases, with 14 bases left in between. The CDR3 reads CASSLKSPGGGNTIYF. CDR3 DNA: TGTGCCAGCAGCTTAAAATCTCCGGGGGGTGGAAACACCATATATTTT.

The table lists this clonotype with many counts. The chain joins TRBV5-4 to TRBJ2-1, with unresolved D. V lost 0 bases and J 7 bases, leaving 5 bases between the germline ends. Germline V gene data show CDR1 as SGHNT and CDR2 as YYREEE (reference sequence). This CDR3 region has 12 residues. CDR3 in DNA: TGTGCCAGCAGCTTGGAACAAAATGAGCAGTTCTTC. It encodes CASSLEQNEQFF. The variable domain in full, completed from reference TRBV5-4 and TRBJ2-1, reads ETGVTQSPTHLIKTRGQQVTLRCSSQSGHNTVSWYQQALGQGPQFIFQYYREEENGRGNFPPRFSGLQFPNYSSELNVNALELDDSALYLCASSLEQNEQFFGPGTRLTVL.

This chain links TRBV5-4 with TRBJ1-2; unclear D gene. The CDR3 is 14 residues long. Germline loops: CDR1 SGHNT, CDR2 YYREEE (reference sequence). Trimming removed 4 bases at V and 5 bases at J, with 15 bases between. Here the CDR3 DNA reads TGTGCCAGCAGCGCGGACGGCCTCCTATATGGCTACACCTTC. This translates into CASSADGLLYGYTF.

V gene TRBV7-8 combines with J gene TRBJ1-1; no clear D gene. Germline loops: CDR1 SGHVS, CDR2 FQNEAQ. Trimming shortened V by 0 bases and J by 1 base, and 9 bases separated the two germline ends. CDR3 length: 15 amino acids. In DNA form, the CDR3 reads TGTGCCAGCAGCTTAGCGGAGGTGTGGAACACTGAAGCTTTCTTT. Translation gives CASSLAEVWNTEAFF.

This clonotype appeared many times. This chain uses TRBV7-6 with TRBJ2-5; 8 bases align to TRBD1. The CDR3 covers 14 residues. Losses at the gene ends were 6 bases for V and 5 bases for J; bases not matched to a gene: 8. Looked up from germline, CDR1 is SGHVS and CDR2 is FNYEAQ. The CDR3 loop is CASRKDRGEETQYF. The CDR3 DNA follows: TGTGCCAGCAGAAAAGACAGGGGAGAGGAGACCCAGTACTTC. Based on the CDR3 plus reference TRBV7-6 and TRBJ2-5, the full variable domain is GAGVSQSPRYKVTKRGQDVALRCDPISGHVSLYWYRQALGQGPEFLTYFNYEAQQDKSGLPNDRFSAERPEGSISTLTIQRTEQRDSAMYRCASRKDRGEETQYFGPGTRLLVL.

There are many counts of this clonotype. V usage is TRBV6-5 and J usage is TRBJ2-7; 10 bases fit TRBD1. The CDR3 length is 15 residues. Germline CDR1 is MNHEY and CDR2 is SVGAGI. Germline trimming cut 7 bases from V and 6 bases from J; bases unmatched to any gene: 12. For the CDR3, the DNA is TGTGCCAGCACCGATCCGGGACAGGGGTATCGCGAGCAGTACTTC. It translates to CASTDPGQGYREQYF.

This clonotype was counted many times. J is TRBJ1-6 and V is TRBV2; 7 nucleotides align to TRBD1. Germline V CDR1 and CDR2: SNHLY, FYNNEI. This CDR3 is built from 14 residues. The V gene end was trimmed by 7 bases and the J gene end by 6 bases; junction bases not matched to a gene: 6. Here the CDR3 DNA reads TGTGCCAGCATTAATCAGGGGGGTAATTCACCCCTCCACTTT. Protein sequence: CASINQGGNSPLHF.

With regard to this clonotype: Compared with germline, one end of the junction differs, possibly owing to a read error. V usage is TRBV5-1 and J usage is TRBJ2-5; 8 bases map to TRBD2. Germline loops: CDR1 SGHRS, CDR2 YFSETQ. The CDR3 sequence is 15 residues long. The CDR3 coding sequence is TGCACCAGCAGCTTGGGCGGGACTAGCCAAGAGACCCAGTACTTC. Its translation: CTSSLGGTSQETQYF.

On this clonotype: A read error may produce the germline difference seen at one junction end. This CDR3 reads CASSTTTDRGEKLFF. The CDR3 DNA reads TGTGCCAGCAGTACTACCACCGACAGGGGTGAAAAACTGTTTTTT. J is TRBJ1-4 and V is TRBV24-1; 8 bases fit TRBD1. Germline lookup yields CDR1 KGHDR and CDR2 SFDVKD. The CDR3 has 15 residues.

This clonotype was recorded a few times. V and J are TRBV20-1 and TRBJ1-6; perhaps TRBD1 as D (5 bases). Germline V gene lookup returns CDR1 DFQATT and CDR2 SNEGSKA (reference sequence). The CDR3 totals 15 residues. Trimming cost V 6 bases and J 10 bases, with 22 bases left between them. Written as DNA, the CDR3 is TGCAGTGCCCCCCGTCGCACAGGTGGGGGGTCACCCCTCCACTTT. Its translation is CSAPRRTGGGSPLHF.

J is TRBJ1-6 and V is TRBV20-1, with 7 bases fitting TRBD1. The CDR3 length is 15 residues. J gave up 4 bases and V 3 bases, and 6 bases lay outside the gene matches. Germline CDR1 is DFQATT and CDR2 is SNEGSKA (reference sequence). This CDR3 reads CSASEGATYNSPLHF. The CDR3 DNA follows: TGCAGTGCTAGTGAGGGGGCGACATATAATTCACCCCTCCACTTT.

This clonotype has only a few counts. One junction end does not reproduce the germline sequence, and a read error may be involved. The chain recombines TRBV20-1 with TRBJ2-5; tentatively, D is TRBD2 (5 bases). The CDR3 spans 11 residues. Germline values: CDR1 DFQATT, CDR2 SNEGSKA (reference sequence). Written as DNA, the CDR3 is TGCAGTTCTAGGACTGAGGAGACCCAGTACTTC. It yields the protein CSSRTEETQYF.

The chain uses TRBV10-3 and TRBJ1-1; perhaps TRBD1 as D (6 bases). Trimming took 5 bases from V and 1 from J, leaving 11 bases between them. The CDR3 sequence is 14 residues long. Germline lookup yields CDR1 ENHRY and CDR2 SYGVKD. The CDR3 DNA is TGTGCCATCAGTTTCACGGACAGGAACACTGAAGCTTTCTTT. Amino acid sequence: CAISFTDRNTEAFF.

The gene calls are TRBV10-3 and TRBJ2-7; D is unclear. Germline assignment: CDR1 ENHRY and CDR2 SYGVKD. V lost 6 bases to trimming and J lost 2 bases, with 14 bases between them. This CDR3 has 14 amino acids. The CDR3 DNA reads TGTGCCATCAGCGAGGCGGTGATCCCCTACGAGCAGTACTTC. Translating gives CAISEAVIPYEQYF.

The table lists this clonotype with a few counts. V and J are TRBV11-3 and TRBJ2-3; TRBD1 or TRBD2 may be the D gene (5 bases each). The germline CDR1 and CDR2 sequences are SGHNT and YENEEA. The CDR3 sequence is 15 residues long. Trimming stripped 5 bases from V and 0 bases from J, with 12 bases between. The chain's CDR3 is CASSQQDSSTDTQYF. CDR3 DNA: TGTGCCAGCAGCCAACAGGACTCTAGCACAGATACGCAGTATTTT.